The 9 T cell receptor beta chains below all came from one sample that was sequenced in a study of T cells in Graves' hyperthyroidism and ophthalmopathy (dated by TCRdb to the late 2010s). The library was generated by multiplex PCR. Reads for this sample came from an Illumina HiSeq 2000. TCR beta CDR3 regions were amplified from RNA transcripts. The first round of RT-PCR for the TCR CDR3 was performed with the HTBI primer set and the Qiagen OneStep RT-PCR kit. The raw public data were reprocessed by TCRdb itself: fastp quality trimming at Q25, MiXCR clonotype calling, in-frame beta chains only. One record per CDR3 amino acid sequence lists the most common genes and DNA. For this sample there are approximately 600,000 distinct CDR3 sequences; 13% to 15% appear just once. The ten largest clones represent about 6.6% of the sample. Sequencing used blood. These receptors came from a young woman with Graves' ophthalmopathy.

This clonotype was seen at least ten times. The chain employs TRBV18 and TRBJ1-4; TRBD1 matches at 8 bases. The V gene end was trimmed by 6 bases and the J gene end by 8 bases; junction bases not matched to a gene: 5. The CDR3 runs to 13 residues. Germline lookup yields CDR1 KGHSH and CDR2 LQKENI. CDR3 sequence reads: CASSAGQGEKLFF. The CDR3 DNA sequence: TGTGCCAGCTCCGCTGGACAGGGAGAAAAACTGTTTTTT.

This clonotype was observed a few times. This sequence joins TRBV27 and TRBJ2-5; D perhaps matches TRBD1 (6 bases). There are 13 residues in the CDR3. The V end was cut by 10 bases, the J end by 3 bases, with 15 bases between. Germline-derived CDR1 and CDR2 are MNHEY and SMNVEV (reference sequence). The CDR3 DNA reads TGTGCCAACAGGACCGGGACAAAAGAGACCCAGTACTTC. Its translation: CANRTGTKETQYF.

The table lists this clonotype with many counts. This chain connects TRBV6-1 to TRBJ2-7; D might be TRBD2 (5 bases). Trimming took off 7 bases at V and 5 bases at J, with 27 bases between the two ends. Germline-derived CDR1 and CDR2 are MNHNS and SASEGT. The CDR3 covers 17 residues. CDR3 residues: CASNPPPRGTLFHEQYF. The CDR3 DNA reads TGTGCCAGCAACCCCCCGCCCCGGGGTACTTTATTCCACGAGCAGTACTTC.

On this clonotype: This sequence may be a read error, since a much larger clone differs from it by one base. This chain links TRBV10-3 with TRBJ1-5, with 8 bases lining up with TRBD1. CDR1 is ENHRY, CDR2 SYGVKD, per germline. CDR3 size: 16 residues. V shed 2 bases, J shed 1 base, and the junction held 4 bases outside the gene matches. The CDR3 DNA follows: TGTGCCATCAGTGAGAGGACAGGGCTAAGCAATCAGCCCCAGCATTTT. Protein sequence: CAISERTGLSNQPQHF.

There are many counts of this clonotype. The gene calls are TRBV7-9 and TRBJ2-2; 9 bases map to TRBD1. Germline V gene lookup returns CDR1 SEHNR and CDR2 FQNEAQ (reference sequence). J gave up 6 bases and V 5 bases, and 10 bases lay outside the gene matches. The CDR3 has 16 amino acids. The chain's CDR3 is CASSKGAQGAAGELFF. CDR3 sequence (DNA): TGTGCCAGCAGCAAAGGAGCACAGGGGGCCGCCGGGGAGCTGTTTTTT.

Ten or more counts support this clonotype. The chain joins TRBV6-2 or TRBV6-3 to TRBJ2-1; 8 bases align to TRBD1. V lost 0 bases, J lost 4 bases, and 2 bases stayed unmatched. Germline V CDR1 and CDR2: MNHEY, SVGEGT. This CDR3 spans 15 amino acids. In nucleotides, the CDR3 is TGTGCCAGCAGTTACTCAGGACAGGGATACAATGAGCAGTTCTTC. Amino acid sequence: CASSYSGQGYNEQFF.

In its sample, this clonotype was seen many times. The V call is TRBV27, the J call TRBJ1-1; D unclear. With 6 bases removed from V and 1 base from J, the gap between germline ends came to 12 bases. The CDR3 totals 14 residues. Germline V CDR1 and CDR2: MNHEY, SMNVEV (reference sequence). The CDR3: CASRPGLGNTEAFF. In DNA form, the CDR3 reads TGTGCCAGCAGGCCTGGCCTTGGGAACACTGAAGCTTTCTTT.

This clonotype was recorded many times. The CDR3 sequence: CSAKGPSGRTDTQYF. In DNA, the CDR3 is TGCAGTGCTAAAGGGCCTAGCGGACGCACAGATACGCAGTATTTT. The chain combines TRBV20-1 with TRBJ2-3; 7 bases match TRBD2. CDR1 is DFQATT and CDR2 is SNEGSKA in the germline V gene (reference sequence). V gave up 4 bases and J gave up 1 base; unmatched junction bases: 8. The CDR3 consists of 15 residues.

This clonotype showed up many times. V gene TRBV13 combines with J gene TRBJ2-7, with D uncertain. The CDR3 is 16 residues long. The V end was cut by 0 bases, the J end by 0 bases, with 12 bases between. CDR1 is PRHDT, CDR2 FYEKMQ, per germline (reference sequence). CDR3 protein: CASSLGAGGSSYEQYF. The CDR3, as DNA: TGTGCCAGCAGCTTAGGTGCTGGCGGTAGCTCCTACGAGCAGTACTTC.